The rows below give T cell receptor beta chains drawn from one sample of a study of T cells after yellow fever vaccination. TCRdb reanalysed the 5' RACE reads using MiXCR and keeps one entry per CDR3 protein. The sample shows some 340,000 distinct CDR3 sequences, around 10% of them seen only once. Sequences were derived from CD4+ T cells sorted from PBMCs, sampled 45 days after the yellow fever booster vaccination. The receptors derive from a man between 18 and 35 years old who received the YFV17D yellow fever vaccine. Each CDR3 is given with its conserved first and last residue. The D gene is left open where the match is weak. Clone size is given for some rows only: seen once, a few or many times, or a class if the clone is expanded.

.	TRBV29-1	TRBD1	TRBJ2-3	TGCAGCGTTGGAAAGGGACAGGGCACAGATACGCAGTATTTT	CSVGKGQGTDTQYF
many	TRBV6-5	.	TRBJ1-3	TGTGCCAGCAGTTACAACGCCGGAAACACCATATATTTT	CASSYNAGNTIYF
.	TRBV2	TRBD1	TRBJ1-6	TGTGCCAGCAGTGAAGAGTGGACAGGGCGTGGCTCACCCCTCCACTTT	CASSEEWTGRGSPLHF
.	TRBV11-2	.	TRBJ2-1	TGTGCCAGCAGCTTAGATTGGATTCCCGGGAATGAGCAGTTCTTC	CASSLDWIPGNEQFF
few	TRBV4-1	.	TRBJ1-2	TGCGCCAGCAGCCAACCGCGGACTCCTAACTATGGCTACACCTTC	CASSQPRTPNYGYTF
.	TRBV24-1	TRBD1	TRBJ1-5	TGTGCCACCAGTCCGGGACAGGGGGATCAGCCCCAGCATTTT	CATSPGQGDQPQHF
.	TRBV6-4	.	TRBJ2-3	TGTGCCAGCAGTGTTCTCGCCACTAGCACAGATACGCAGTATTTT	CASSVLATSTDTQYF
.	TRBV20-1	.	TRBJ1-2	TGCAGTGCTATTCATCGGCAGACCAATGGCTACACCTTC	CSAIHRQTNGYTF
few	TRBV6-5	.	TRBJ1-1	TGTGCCAGCAGTTACTCAAATATAAACACTGAAGCTTTCTTT	CASSYSNINTEAFF
once	TRBV12-3/TRBV12-4	TRBD1	TRBJ2-3	TGTGCCAGCAGTTTAGAGGGACAGGTCAATTTTGGCACAGATACGCAGTATTTT	CASSLEGQVNFGTDTQYF
few	TRBV21-1	.	TRBJ2-4	TGTGCCAGGGACAGTGGGGACATTCAGTACTTC	CARDSGDIQYF
few	TRBV12-3/TRBV12-4	TRBD1	TRBJ1-2	TGTGCCAGCAGGGTCAGGGGGAACTATGGCTACACCTTC	CASRVRGNYGYTF
.	TRBV5-4	.	TRBJ2-5	TGTGCCAGCAGCTCGCCGCCCGGACGGAATGGGGAAGAGACCCAGTACTTC	CASSSPPGRNGEETQYF
many	TRBV7-8	TRBD1	TRBJ2-1	TGTGCCAGCAGCTGGTCGGACAGGGTCTCCTACAATGAGCAGTTCTTC	CASSWSDRVSYNEQFF
few	TRBV7-9	.	TRBJ1-4	TGTGCCAGCAGTGCGACAAGGGGAGCGGGAGGTGAAAAACTGTTTTTT	CASSATRGAGGEKLFF
.	TRBV24-1	.	TRBJ2-3	TGTGCCACCAGTGATGACCTCTATACAGATACGCAGTATTTT	CATSDDLYTDTQYF
many	TRBV5-5	.	TRBJ1-1	TGTGCCAGCGGAAGGGGTGGGGAAGCTTTCTTT	CASGRGGEAFF
.	TRBV28	.	TRBJ2-3	TGTGCCAGCACCATCGGAGGGCGACCTAGCACAGATACGCAGTATTTT	CASTIGGRPSTDTQYF
few	TRBV7-9	TRBD1	TRBJ2-1	TGTGCCAGCAGCAAACAGGGGAGAACCTACAATGAGCAGTTCTTC	CASSKQGRTYNEQFF
.	TRBV6-2/TRBV6-3	TRBD2	TRBJ2-1	TGTGCCAGCAGTCCCGTTTCACCCTCCGGGACTAGGCAGTTCTTC	CASSPVSPSGTRQFF
.	TRBV29-1	.	TRBJ1-1	TGCAGCGTCACCGATTTCGGACAAGCTGAAGCTTTCTTT	CSVTDFGQAEAFF
.	TRBV4-1	.	TRBJ2-1	TGCGCCAGCAGCCAAGAAATGGGCCCCGGCGTACGGCAGTTCTTC	CASSQEMGPGVRQFF
few	TRBV25-1	.	TRBJ1-1	TGTGCCAGCAGCCCGACGGGCTGGAACACTGAAGCTTTCTTT	CASSPTGWNTEAFF
.	TRBV28	TRBD2	TRBJ2-3	TGTGCCAGCACCTCGGGAGGGGCCCGCACAGATACGCAGTATTTT	CASTSGGARTDTQYF
few	TRBV19	TRBD1	TRBJ2-2	TGTGCCAGTAGTCCGGGACAGGTCCTCGGGGAGCTGTTTTTT	CASSPGQVLGELFF
.	TRBV7-9	TRBD2	TRBJ2-3	TGTGCCAGCACCCTGGCGGCTAGCGGTAGCACAGATACGCAGTATTTT	CASTLAASGSTDTQYF
many	TRBV7-2	.	TRBJ2-7	TGTGCCAGCGCTTCTTTGGGTGGGTACGAGCAGTACTTC	CASASLGGYEQYF
.	TRBV20-1	.	TRBJ2-1	TGCAGTGCTAGGACTAGCTCCTACAATGAGCAGTTCTTC	CSARTSSYNEQFF